These 5 T cell receptor beta chains were all obtained from the same sample, sequenced in a study of blood T cell repertoires in COVID-19. TCRdb keeps only in-frame clones here, not all; method: immunoSEQ multiplex PCR. Altogether about 180,000 clones are present, approximately 83% being singletons, with the ten largest covering under 9.5%. The material sequenced was peripheral blood. The source of these receptors is a man in his forties or fifties with active or convalescent COVID-19.

The CDR3, as DNA: TGTGCCAGCAGTGAAACAGTTAGGTACGAGCAGTACTTC. It specifies CASSETVRYEQYF. The rearrangement joins TRBV6-1 to TRBJ2-7; D is undetermined. The CDR3 loop spans 13 amino acids. The V end was cut by 2 bases, the J end by 4 bases, with 9 bases between. Germline V CDR1 and CDR2: MNHNS, SASEGT.

This CDR3 reads CASSLFRLFNGTGGNEQFF. Here the CDR3 DNA reads TGCGCCAGCAGCTTGTTTCGTCTTTTTAACGGGACAGGGGGTAATGAGCAGTTCTTC. The chain employs TRBV5-1 and TRBJ2-1; 11 bases are a match to TRBD1. CDR1 and CDR2 (germline): SGHRS, YFSETQ. The CDR3 contains 19 residues. V trimming: 1 base; J trimming: 7 bases; junction bases outside the gene matches: 16.

CDR3 sequence: CASSPGQYRTDTQYF. CDR3 DNA sequence: TGTGCCAGCAGTCCCGGACAGTACCGCACAGATACGCAGTATTTT. The genes are TRBV6-2 or TRBV6-3 and TRBJ2-3; a weak D match, TRBD1 (6 bases). Germline values: CDR1 MNHEY, CDR2 SVGEGT. This CDR3 region has 15 residues. V was shortened by 5 bases and J by 1 base, with 13 bases between the two germline ends.

V is TRBV6-5 and J is TRBJ2-3; the D is unclear. Germline loops: CDR1 MNHEY, CDR2 SVGAGI. Between the trimmed V and J ends, which lost 0 bases and 5 bases, there was a span of 9 bases. This CDR3 contains 14 residues. Here the CDR3 reads CASSYSEGGDTQYF. DNA for the CDR3: TGTGCCAGCAGTTACTCTGAAGGCGGAGATACGCAGTATTTT.

The chain links TRBV7-2 to TRBJ2-3, with D possibly being TRBD2 (6 bases). This CDR3 region has 15 residues. CDR1 and CDR2 (germline): SGHTA, FQGNSA. With 4 bases removed from V and 4 bases from J, the gap between germline ends came to 15 bases. The CDR3 DNA reads TGTGCCAGCAGCTCGGGGGTCGGGGAAGCAGATACGCAGTATTTT. It yields the protein CASSSGVGEADTQYF. Full variable domain (missing parts from reference TRBV7-2 and TRBJ2-3): GAGVSQSPSNKVTEKGKDVELRCDPISGHTALYWYRQSLGQGLEFLIYFQGNSAPDKSGLPSDRFSAERTGGSVSTLTIQRTQQEDSAVYLCASSSGVGEADTQYFGPGTRLTVL.